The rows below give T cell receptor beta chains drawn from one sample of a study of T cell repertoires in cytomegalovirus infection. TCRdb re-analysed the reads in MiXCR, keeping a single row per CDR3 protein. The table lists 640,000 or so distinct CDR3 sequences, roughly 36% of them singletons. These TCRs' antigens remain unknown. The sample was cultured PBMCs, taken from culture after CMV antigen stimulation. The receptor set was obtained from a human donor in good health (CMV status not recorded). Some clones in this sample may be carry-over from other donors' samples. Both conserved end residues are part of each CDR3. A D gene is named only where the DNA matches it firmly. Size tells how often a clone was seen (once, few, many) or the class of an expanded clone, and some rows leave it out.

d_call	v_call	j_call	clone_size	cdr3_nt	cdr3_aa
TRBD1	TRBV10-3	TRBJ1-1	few	TGTGCCATCAGCCTGAGACAGGGGAGGTACACTGAAGCTTTCTTT	CAISLRQGRYTEAFF
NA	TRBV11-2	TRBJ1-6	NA	TGTGCCAGCAGCTGGGGACGGATCCATGCTTCCCCTAATTCACCCCTCCACTTT	CASSWGRIHASPNSPLHF
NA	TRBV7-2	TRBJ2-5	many	TGTGCCAGCAGCTTCCGGCGGCGCAACCTCAAAATACAAGAGACCCAGTACTTC	CASSFRRRNLKIQETQYF
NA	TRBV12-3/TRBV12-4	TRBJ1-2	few	TGTGCCAGCCGGGTCGAAGACTATGGCTACACCTTC	CASRVEDYGYTF
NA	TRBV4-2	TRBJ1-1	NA	TGTGCCAGCTCAAACCCGGGGCTTGCTGAAGCTTTCTTT	CASSNPGLAEAFF
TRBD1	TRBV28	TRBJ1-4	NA	TGTGCCAGCAAACCAGGGGGGGCTAATGAAAAACTGTTTTTT	CASKPGGANEKLFF
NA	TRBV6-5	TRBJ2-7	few	TGTGCCAGCAGACGAGGAATAAACTCCGAGCAGTACTTC	CASRRGINSEQYF
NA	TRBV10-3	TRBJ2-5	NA	TGTGCCATCAGTGAGGGTCAATCCGGAGAGACCCAGTACTTC	CAISEGQSGETQYF
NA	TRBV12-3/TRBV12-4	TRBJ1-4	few	TGTGCCAGCAGTTTAGAGTCCTGGGGTGAAAAACTGTTTTTT	CASSLESWGEKLFF
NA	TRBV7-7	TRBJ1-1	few	TGTGCCAGCAGCTTACTCCAGAGCACTGAAGCTTTCTTT	CASSLLQSTEAFF
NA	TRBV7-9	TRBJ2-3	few	TGTGCCAGCAGCTTGGGTAGCCACACAGATACGCAGTATTTT	CASSLGSHTDTQYF
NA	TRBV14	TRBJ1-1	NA	TGTGCCAGCAGCCACCCCGGGGCCCGGCGGAACACTGAAGCTTTCTTT	CASSHPGARRNTEAFF
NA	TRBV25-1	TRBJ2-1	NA	TGTGCCAGCAGAGTCCACCTTGGGGATGAGCAGTTCTTC	CASRVHLGDEQFF
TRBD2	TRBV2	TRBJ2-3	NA	TGTGCCAGCAGCCAGACTAGCGAGCTTCAGTATTTT	CASSQTSELQYF
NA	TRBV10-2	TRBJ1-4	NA	TGCGCCAGCCGTGGGGGGATGAATGAAAAACTGTTTTTT	CASRGGMNEKLFF
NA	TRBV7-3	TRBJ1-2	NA	TGTGCCAGCATCTTGTCAGGGAATCGGGGAAACTATGGCTACACCTTC	CASILSGNRGNYGYTF
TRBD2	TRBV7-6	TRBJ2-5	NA	TGTGCCAGCAGCTTCGGACTAGCGGGGGTCCAAGAGACCCAGTACTTC	CASSFGLAGVQETQYF
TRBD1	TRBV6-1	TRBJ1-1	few	TGTGCCAGCAGGAGGGACAGCTACCGGGGGAACACTGAAGCTTTCTTT	CASRRDSYRGNTEAFF
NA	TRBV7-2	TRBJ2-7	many	TGTGCCAGCAGCTTATTACCAGGGTTAATCTACGAGCAGTACTTC	CASSLLPGLIYEQYF
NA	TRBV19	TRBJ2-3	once	TGTGCCAGTAGTCTTTGGTCCTTGGCAGATACGCAGTATTTT	CASSLWSLADTQYF
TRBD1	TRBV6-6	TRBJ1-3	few	TGTGCCAGCAGTTCGGGACAGATCCTTGGAAACACCATATATTTT	CASSSGQILGNTIYF
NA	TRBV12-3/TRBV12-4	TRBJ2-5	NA	TGTGCCAGCAGTCCCCCGGGGGTGCAGACCCAGTACTTC	CASSPPGVQTQYF
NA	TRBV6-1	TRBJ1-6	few	TGTGCCAGCAGAGTCCTCAGGGCGCCCTTATATAATTCACCCCTCCACTTT	CASRVLRAPLYNSPLHF
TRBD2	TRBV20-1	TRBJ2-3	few	TGCAGTGCTAGCGCTCGGGGGGTCACAGATACGCAGTATTTT	CSASARGVTDTQYF
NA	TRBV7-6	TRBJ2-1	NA	TGTGCCAGCAGTACAGGAGACAATGAGCAGTTCTTC	CASSTGDNEQFF
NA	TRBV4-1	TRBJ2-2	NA	TGCGCCAGCAGCCAAGAGGGGGACCTGTCGCCCGGGGAGCTGTTTTTT	CASSQEGDLSPGELFF